The 15 T cell receptor beta chains reported below all come from one sample, sequenced in a study of breast tumors, draining lymph nodes, adjacent tissues. TCRdb processed the multiplex PCR reads anew with MiXCR; each CDR3 protein has one entry. The profile shows about 130,000 distinct CDR3 sequences, about 20% of them singletons. The lymph nodes were axillary draining lymph nodes from breast cancer patients. The sample was axillary lymph node tissue. The receptors derive from a female donor with breast cancer. Some clones in this sample may be carry-over from other donors' samples.

About this clonotype itself: An end of the junction differs from the germline gene, which may be a read error. The V call is TRBV5-4, the J call TRBJ2-7; a weak D match, TRBD1 (6 bases). This CDR3 has 12 amino acids. The germline V gene has CDR1 SGHNT and CDR2 YYREEE (reference sequence). CDR3 in DNA: TGTGTCAGCAGCATGGGGGCGTTGGAGCAGTACTTC. Translated, it gives CVSSMGALEQYF.

In the case of this clonotype: A much larger clone differs from this one at a single base, so this may be a read error. Given the absence of the conserved phenylalanine or tryptophan at the CDR3 end, a read error is likely. This sequence joins TRBV6-6 and TRBJ1-5, with 7 bases fitting TRBD1. With 8 bases clipped from V and 6 bases from J, the junction kept 13 bases outside the gene matches. The germline CDR1 and CDR2 sequences are MNHNY and SVGAGI (reference sequence). This CDR3 is 15 amino acids long. CDR3 DNA sequence: TGTGCCAGCCTGGAAACAGGGGAGCTGAGTCAGCCCCAGCATTTG. Protein: CASLETGELSQPQHL.

To note about this clonotype: Given a much more abundant clone one base away, this may be a read error. This chain joins TRBV3-1 and TRBJ1-6; no clear D. The CDR3 runs 14 residues. V lost 4 bases to trimming and J lost 8 bases, with 12 bases between them. Germline-derived CDR1 and CDR2 are LGHDT and YNNKEL (reference sequence). CDR3 DNA: TGTGCCAGCAGCCGTCCGGTTTTGGATTCACCCCTCCACTTT. Translated: CASSRPVLDSPLHF.

This clonotype was counted ten times or more. The J gene is TRBJ2-2, the V gene TRBV19; TRBD2 matches at 9 bases. The V and J ends lost 6 bases and 4 bases, in that order; junction bases with no gene match: 12. CDR3 length equals 17 residues. In germline, CDR1 is LNHDA, CDR2 SQIVND (reference sequence). CDR3 DNA sequence: TGTGCCAGTAGCCTCAGGTGGCTAGCGGGAAGCACCGGGGAGCTGTTTTTT. Translated: CASSLRWLAGSTGELFF.

This clonotype was observed many times. The V gene is TRBV20-1, the J gene TRBJ1-5; 7 nucleotides line up with TRBD1. V trimming: 1 base; J trimming: 3 bases; junction bases outside the gene matches: 6. The length of the CDR3 is 15 residues. The germline V gene encodes CDR1 DFQATT and CDR2 SNEGSKA (reference sequence). The CDR3 loop reads CSARVGGGHNQPQHF. CDR3 in DNA: TGCAGTGCTAGAGTGGGAGGGGGCCACAATCAGCCCCAGCATTTT.

This clonotype was counted at least ten times. The CDR3 spells CASTPGQGLSPLHF. In DNA form, the CDR3 reads TGTGCCAGCACCCCGGGACAGGGATTATCACCCCTCCACTTT. This chain uses TRBV2 with TRBJ1-6, with 9 bases lining up with TRBD1. Germline V lookup: CDR1 SNHLY, CDR2 FYNNEI. V dropped 7 bases and J dropped 10; count of bases not matched to a gene: 8. This CDR3 is built from 14 residues.

As to this clonotype: Just one base apart from a much larger clone, this may be a read error. J is TRBJ1-2 and V is TRBV19; D is perhaps TRBD1 (5 bases). CDR3 size: 14 residues. V was pared by 3 bases and J by 3 bases, with 11 bases between. Germline CDR1 LNHDA, CDR2 SQIVND (reference sequence). The CDR3 region is CASSMHLQDYGYTF. The CDR3 DNA follows: TGTGCCAGTAGTATGCATCTACAGGACTATGGCTACACCTTC.

The table lists this clonotype with many counts. The chain employs TRBV2 and TRBJ2-5; D tentatively reads TRBD1 or TRBD2 (5 bases each). This CDR3 contains 14 residues. Trimming removed 5 bases from V and 4 bases from J, with 14 bases in between. Germline CDR1 SNHLY, CDR2 FYNNEI. DNA for the CDR3: TGTGCCAGCAGTAAGGGACGTCGGGCAGAGACCCAGTACTTC. It specifies CASSKGRRAETQYF. Based on the CDR3 plus reference TRBV2 and TRBJ2-5, the full variable domain is EPEVTQTPSHQVTQMGQEVILRCVPISNHLYFYWYRQILGQKVEFLVSFYNNEISEKSEIFDDQFSVERPDGSNFTLKIRSTKLEDSAMYFCASSKGRRAETQYFGPGTRLLVL.

This clonotype was picked up many times. V gene TRBV5-1 combines with J gene TRBJ2-3; D perhaps matches TRBD1 (6 bases). V was shortened by 5 bases and J by 0 bases, with 7 bases between the two germline ends. Germline V gene data show CDR1 as SGHRS and CDR2 as YFSETQ. The CDR3 is 13 amino acids. The CDR3: CASRRGSTDTQYF. As DNA, the CDR3 is TGCGCCAGCAGGAGGGGGAGCACAGATACGCAGTATTTT. Complete variable domain (other parts from reference TRBV5-1 and TRBJ2-3): KAGVTQTPRYLIKTRGQQVTLSCSPISGHRSVSWYQQTPGQGLQFLFEYFSETQRNKGNFPGRFSGRQFSNSRSEMNVSTLELGDSALYLCASRRGSTDTQYFGPGTRLTVL.

This clonotype was counted ten times or more. The chain couples TRBV6-1 to TRBJ1-2, with unresolved D. The CDR3 has 13 amino acids. Trimming removed 1 base at V and 7 bases at J, with 10 bases between. CDR1 is MNHNS, CDR2 SASEGT, per germline. CDR3 region: CASSEERWGGYTF. Written as DNA, the CDR3 is TGTGCCAGCAGTGAAGAAAGGTGGGGTGGCTACACCTTC.

This clonotype was recorded many times. The chain employs TRBV9 and TRBJ2-7, with D perhaps TRBD1 (5 bases). In germline, CDR1 is SGDLS, CDR2 YYNGEE. The CDR3 consists of 14 residues. V was cut by 0 bases and J by 1 base, with 8 bases left in between. The CDR3 region is CASSVEDRSYEQYF. In nucleotides, the CDR3 is TGTGCCAGCAGCGTAGAAGACAGATCCTACGAGCAGTACTTC. Together with reference TRBV9 and TRBJ2-7, the CDR3 gives the full variable domain: DSGVTQTPKHLITATGQRVTLRCSPRSGDLSVYWYQQSLDQGLQFLIQYYNGEERAKGNILERFSAQQFPDLHSELNLSSLELGDSALYFCASSVEDRSYEQYFGPGTRLTVT.

This clonotype was found a few times. The chain recombines TRBV28 with TRBJ2-1, with 8 bases that match TRBD2. Germline trimming cut 6 bases from V and 6 bases from J; bases unmatched to any gene: 4. Looked up from germline, CDR1 is MDHEN and CDR2 is SYDVKM. This CDR3 has 13 amino acids. CDR3 loop: CASSWTSRNEQFF. The DNA of the CDR3 is TGTGCCAGCAGCTGGACTAGCCGCAATGAGCAGTTCTTC.

At least ten counts were recorded for this clonotype. The CDR3 region is CATSTRSDYTQYF. The CDR3 DNA follows: TGTGCCACCAGCACCAGGTCCGACTATACGCAGTATTTT. The chain links TRBV15 to TRBJ2-3; D gene uncertain. Germline CDR1 and CDR2: LNHNV and YYDKDF (reference sequence). The CDR3 is 13 amino acids. Trimming pared 4 bases from V and 7 bases from J, leaving 12 bases between.

This clonotype was seen at least ten times. V gene TRBV12-3 or TRBV12-4 combines with J gene TRBJ2-1, with D perhaps TRBD1 (6 bases). Trimming stripped 7 bases from V and 1 base from J, with 14 bases between. This CDR3 comprises 15 residues. CDR3 protein: CASTYRDKSYNEQFF. As DNA, the CDR3 is TGTGCCAGCACATACCGGGACAAGTCCTACAATGAGCAGTTCTTC.

This clonotype was recorded at least ten times. This rearrangement joins TRBV6-1 to TRBJ2-1; 10 nucleotides match TRBD2. Germline V lookup: CDR1 MNHNS, CDR2 SASEGT. J gave up 6 bases and V 8 bases, and 10 bases lay outside the gene matches. This CDR3 spans 15 amino acids. In DNA form, the CDR3 reads TGTGCCAGCCGTCCGATAGCGGGAGGAGGCAATGAGCAGTTCTTC. Amino acid sequence: CASRPIAGGGNEQFF.